The clone carrying this T cell receptor beta chain was seen a handful of times. Its antigen is unidentified. Trimming cost V 7 bases and J 1 base; bases outside gene matches: 8. This CDR3 has 15 residues. Germline CDR1 and CDR2: MNHEY and SMNVEV (reference sequence). The record originates from a study of response to subunit inactivated influenza vaccine. Notes on the study in general: Few additional T cells are recruited per seasonal influenza vaccination, authors suggested.

TCRdb passed the RT-PCR reads through MiXCR, listing each CDR3 protein once. The table shows 450,000 to 700,000 distinct CDR3 sequences, with around 15% occurring only once. This clonotype was obtained from a man aged 45 to 65 who received an inactivated influenza vaccine. Sequencing used PBMCs from blood, obtained roughly 12 days after vaccination. The rearrangement links TRBV27 to TRBJ2-3; 7 bases map to TRBD2. This CDR3 reads CASTPSTSGTDTQYF. In DNA, the CDR3 is TGTGCCAGCACCCCTTCAACTAGCGGCACAGATACGCAGTATTTT.